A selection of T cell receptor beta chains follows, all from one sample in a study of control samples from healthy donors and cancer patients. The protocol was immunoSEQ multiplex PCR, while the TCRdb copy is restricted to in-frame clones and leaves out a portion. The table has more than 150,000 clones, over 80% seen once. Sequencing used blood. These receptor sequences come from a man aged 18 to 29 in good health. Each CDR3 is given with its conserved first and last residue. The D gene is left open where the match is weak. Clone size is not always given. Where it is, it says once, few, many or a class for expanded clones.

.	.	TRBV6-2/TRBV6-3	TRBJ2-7	CASSHSSYEQYF	TGTGCCAGCAGTCACAGCTCCTACGAGCAGTACTTC
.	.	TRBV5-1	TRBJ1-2	CASSLNVERYGYTF	TGCGCCAGCAGCTTGAATGTTGAGCGCTATGGCTACACCTTC
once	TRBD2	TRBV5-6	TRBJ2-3	CASRGLAGAWADTQYF	TGTGCCAGCAGGGGACTAGCGGGGGCCTGGGCAGATACGCAGTATTTT
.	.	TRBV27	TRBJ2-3	CASSLQYYGTQYF	TGTGCCAGCAGTTTACAATACTACGGTACACAGTATTTT
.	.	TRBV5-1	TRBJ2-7	CASSLAVPEPYEQYF	TGCGCCAGCAGCTTAGCTGTCCCGGAGCCCTACGAGCAGTACTTC
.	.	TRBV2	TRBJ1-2	CASRTDSYGYTF	TGTGCCAGCAGAACAGATTCCTATGGCTACACCTTC
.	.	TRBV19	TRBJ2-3	CASSFPGLVAQYF	TGTGCCAGTAGCTTTCCCGGACTTGTAGCGCAGTATTTT
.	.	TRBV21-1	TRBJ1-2	CASSKVIGDRGRFCYTF	TGTGCCAGCAGCAAAGTAATCGGGGACAGGGGAAGATTTTGCTACACCTTC
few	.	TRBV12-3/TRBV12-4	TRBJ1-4	CASSRLRNEKLFF	TGTGCCAGCAGTCGTCTTCGGAATGAAAAACTGTTTTTT
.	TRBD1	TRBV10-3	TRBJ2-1	CAISDHGTGALDEQFF	TGTGCCATCAGTGACCACGGGACAGGGGCCCTTGATGAGCAGTTCTTC
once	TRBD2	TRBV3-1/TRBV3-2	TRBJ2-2	CASSQVVPKRGSRAGELFF	TGTGCCAGCAGCCAAGTCGTACCGAAGCGGGGGTCCCGAGCCGGGGAGCTGTTTTTT
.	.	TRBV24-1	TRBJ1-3	CATSDAGSSGNTIYF	TGTGCCACCAGTGATGCGGGGTCCTCTGGAAACACCATATATTTT
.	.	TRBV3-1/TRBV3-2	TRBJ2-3	CASSLTDTQYF	TGTGCCAGCAGCCTTACAGATACGCAGTATTTT
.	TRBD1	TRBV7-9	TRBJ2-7	CASSLFPGRGSYEQYF	TGTGCCAGCAGCTTATTCCCCGGCAGGGGGTCCTACGAGCAGTACTTC
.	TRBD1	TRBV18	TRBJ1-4	CASSARTGGNEKLFF	TGTGCCAGCTCAGCCCGGACAGGGGGAAATGAAAAACTGTTTTTT
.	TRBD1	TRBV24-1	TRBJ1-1	CATSGGQGSLNTEAFF	TGTGCCACCAGTGGGGGACAGGGGAGTCTGAACACTGAAGCTTTCTTT
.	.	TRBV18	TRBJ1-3	CASSPPRGSGNTIYF	TGTGCCAGCTCACCTCCGAGGGGTTCAGGAAACACCATATATTTT
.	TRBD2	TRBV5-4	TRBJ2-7	CASSSPGLAGGLVEQYF	TGTGCCAGCAGCTCCCCGGGACTAGCGGGGGGGCTCGTCGAGCAGTACTTC
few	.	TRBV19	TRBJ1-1	CASSNRVGTEAFF	TGTGCCAGTAGTAACAGGGTGGGCACTGAAGCTTTCTTT
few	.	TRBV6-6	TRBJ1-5	CASSMDSTYNQPQHF	TGTGCCAGCAGCATGGACAGTACTTACAATCAGCCCCAGCATTTT
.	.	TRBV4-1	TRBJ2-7	CASAGAFSYEQYF	TGCGCCAGCGCGGGGGCCTTCTCCTACGAGCAGTACTTC
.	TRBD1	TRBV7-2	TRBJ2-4	CASSLGGTGGGSKYF	TGTGCCAGCAGCTTAGGTGGGACAGGGGGCGGGTCGAAGTACTTC
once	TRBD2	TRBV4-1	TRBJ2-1	CASSLSLSGGNPGEQFF	TGCGCCAGCAGCCTCAGCTTGAGCGGGGGTAATCCGGGTGAGCAGTTCTTC
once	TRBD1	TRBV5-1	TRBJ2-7	CASSSGQGTFYEQYF	TGCGCCAGCAGCTCCGGACAGGGCACCTTCTACGAGCAGTACTTC
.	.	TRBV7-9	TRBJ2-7	CASSLGIGREVPYEQYF	TGTGCCAGCAGCTTAGGGATAGGGCGAGAAGTCCCCTACGAGCAGTACTTC
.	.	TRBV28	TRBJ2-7	CASSPLTPSSYEQYF	TGTGCCAGCAGTCCGCTGACCCCCAGCTCCTACGAGCAGTACTTC
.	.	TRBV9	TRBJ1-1	CASSHLLGGNTEAFF	TGTGCCAGCAGCCATCTACTAGGGGGGAACACTGAAGCTTTCTTT
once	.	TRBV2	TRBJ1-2	CASTRGSRDGGFGYTF	TGTGCCAGCACCCGAGGGAGCCGGGATGGCGGTTTTGGCTACACCTTC
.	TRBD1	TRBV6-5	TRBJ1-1	CASSYRQGVTEAFF	TGTGCCAGCAGTTACCGACAGGGGGTGACTGAAGCTTTCTTT
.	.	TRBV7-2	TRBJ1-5	CASSLIAGTASNQPQHF	TGTGCCAGCAGCTTAATCGCAGGGACCGCTAGCAATCAGCCCCAGCATTTT
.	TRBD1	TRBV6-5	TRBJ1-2	CASSSPRKGALYGYTF	TGTGCCAGCAGTTCCCCCCGGAAGGGGGCACTGTATGGCTACACCTTC
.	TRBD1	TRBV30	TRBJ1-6	CAWRGQSNSPLHF	TGTGCCTGGAGGGGACAGTCGAATTCACCCCTCCACTTT
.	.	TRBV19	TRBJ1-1	CASRKVGPTEAFF	TGTGCCAGTAGAAAGGTGGGCCCCACCGAAGCTTTCTTT
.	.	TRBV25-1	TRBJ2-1	CASSRSGGQKQFF	TGTGCCAGCAGTCGTAGTGGTGGACAGAAGCAGTTCTTC
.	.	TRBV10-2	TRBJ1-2	CASSEGDAAYGYTF	TGCGCCAGCAGTGAGGGGGATGCCGCGTATGGCTACACCTTC
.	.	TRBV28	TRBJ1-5	CASRSKPPKGNQPQHF	TGTGCCAGCAGATCGAAGCCACCAAAGGGCAATCAGCCCCAGCATTTT
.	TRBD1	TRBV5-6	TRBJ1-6	CASSLGGTGNSPLHF	TGTGCCAGCAGCCTAGGGGGGACAGGCAATTCACCCCTCCACTTT
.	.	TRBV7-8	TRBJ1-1	CASTPFGEYTEAFF	TGTGCCAGCACCCCCTTTGGGGAATACACTGAAGCTTTCTTT
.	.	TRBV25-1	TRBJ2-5	CASSGSSGTQYF	TGTGCCAGCAGTGGGTCATCCGGGACCCAGTACTTC
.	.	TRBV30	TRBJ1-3	CAWSVTAPGNTIYF	TGTGCCTGGAGTGTAACTGCACCTGGAAACACCATATATTTT
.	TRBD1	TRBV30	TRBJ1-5	CAWSPGTGISNQPQHF	TGTGCCTGGAGCCCCGGGACAGGCATTAGCAATCAGCCCCAGCATTTT
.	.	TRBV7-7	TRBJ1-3	CASSTGSSGNTIYF	TGTGCCAGCAGCACAGGGTCCTCTGGAAACACCATATATTTT
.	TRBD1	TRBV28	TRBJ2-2	CASSFLRGLNTGELFF	TGTGCCAGCAGTTTTTTGAGGGGGCTGAACACCGGGGAGCTGTTTTTT
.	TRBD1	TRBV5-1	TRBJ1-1	CASSSRGRNTEAFF	TGCGCCAGCAGCTCCAGGGGGAGGAACACTGAAGCTTTCTTT